The rows below give T cell receptor beta chains drawn from one sample of a study of regulatory T cells in long-lasting Graves disease. TCRdb reprocessed the multiplex PCR reads via MiXCR and lists one record per CDR3 protein. The profile shows about 430,000 distinct CDR3 sequences, roughly 21% of them singletons. This specimen consisted of peripheral blood mononuclear cells (PBMCs), obtained when the disease was refractory, from a patient treated with antithyroid drugs. The receptors were sampled from a female donor with Graves disease. Each CDR3 is given with its conserved first and last residue. The D gene is left open where the match is weak. The listing skips clone size in some rows; elsewhere it reads once, few, many or a size class.

d_gene: -
len: 13
abundance: few
v_gene: TRBV3-1
CDR3aa: CASSQFSLYEQYF

d_gene: -
len: 18
abundance: many
v_gene: TRBV11-2
CDR3aa: CASSLSFPRPGPEGKLFF

d_gene: -
len: 17
abundance: -
v_gene: TRBV19
CDR3aa: CASSSTGMGSVNTEAFF

d_gene: -
len: 13
abundance: many
v_gene: TRBV28
CDR3aa: CASSPLGAREQYF

d_gene: -
len: 14
abundance: -
v_gene: TRBV5-4
CDR3aa: CASSFQRSPYEQYF

d_gene: -
len: 15
abundance: few
v_gene: TRBV5-4
CDR3aa: CASSPGRGGAETQYF

d_gene: -
len: 16
abundance: many
v_gene: TRBV27
CDR3aa: CASSLATSISTGELFF

d_gene: -
len: 14
abundance: many
v_gene: TRBV9
CDR3aa: CASSFSTDQETQYF

d_gene: -
len: 12
abundance: few
v_gene: TRBV6-1
CDR3aa: CARPRWGFGYTF

d_gene: -
len: 12
abundance: many
v_gene: TRBV30
CDR3aa: CAWSRDVYGYTF

d_gene: -
len: 15
abundance: few
v_gene: TRBV12-3/TRBV12-4
CDR3aa: CASSTPTEARGTIYF

d_gene: -
len: 11
abundance: many
v_gene: TRBV20-1
CDR3aa: CSAVQAKTQYF

d_gene: TRBD2
len: 17
abundance: -
v_gene: TRBV19
CDR3aa: CASSETELAGAAGEQYF

d_gene: TRBD1
len: 14
abundance: many
v_gene: TRBV7-9
CDR3aa: CASSAGQGGEKLFF

d_gene: -
len: 12
abundance: many
v_gene: TRBV2
CDR3aa: CASSTLRTEAFF

d_gene: TRBD2
len: 16
abundance: few
v_gene: TRBV12-3/TRBV12-4
CDR3aa: CASSFLLAGMYNEQFF

d_gene: -
len: 14
abundance: -
v_gene: TRBV11-2
CDR3aa: CASSLEGGVTEAFF

d_gene: TRBD2
len: 13
abundance: -
v_gene: TRBV2
CDR3aa: CASPGLDLETQYF

d_gene: TRBD1
len: 17
abundance: few
v_gene: TRBV5-1
CDR3aa: CASSLWTGENANEKLFF

d_gene: TRBD1
len: 13
abundance: -
v_gene: TRBV4-1
CDR3aa: CASSHYRGETQYF

d_gene: TRBD2
len: 14
abundance: few
v_gene: TRBV20-1
CDR3aa: CSAPTPSGSFIQYF

d_gene: TRBD2
len: 14
abundance: -
v_gene: TRBV28
CDR3aa: CASRLAGGQNEQFF

d_gene: -
len: 16
abundance: many
v_gene: TRBV7-9
CDR3aa: CASSLGGPPRGTEAFF

d_gene: -
len: 12
abundance: -
v_gene: TRBV20-1
CDR3aa: CSGLGGTDTQYF

d_gene: -
len: 15
abundance: -
v_gene: TRBV30
CDR3aa: CAWTSASHGGNTIYF

d_gene: -
len: 16
abundance: -
v_gene: TRBV3-1
CDR3aa: CASSHRGVGSYTEAFF

d_gene: TRBD1
len: 21
abundance: -
v_gene: TRBV5-4
CDR3aa: CASSSGQGEWSSLSGANVLTF

d_gene: -
len: 15
abundance: many
v_gene: TRBV12-3/TRBV12-4
CDR3aa: CASSLEPTYNSPLHF

d_gene: TRBD1
len: 17
abundance: many
v_gene: TRBV12-3/TRBV12-4
CDR3aa: CASSYAPGTVYNSPLHF

d_gene: -
len: 14
abundance: few
v_gene: TRBV13
CDR3aa: CASSPGGGGGALHF

d_gene: TRBD1
len: 14
abundance: many
v_gene: TRBV30
CDR3aa: CAWSGDRVRQPQHF

d_gene: -
len: 15
abundance: few
v_gene: TRBV13
CDR3aa: CASSLYSQANYGYTF

d_gene: TRBD1
len: 14
abundance: -
v_gene: TRBV10-3
CDR3aa: CAIRRTGEFYEQYF

d_gene: -
len: 14
abundance: few
v_gene: TRBV20-1
CDR3aa: CSANRGTRNGELFF

d_gene: TRBD1
len: 18
abundance: few
v_gene: TRBV4-1
CDR3aa: CASSQEIWDRATSYEQYF

d_gene: -
len: 15
abundance: many
v_gene: TRBV3-1
CDR3aa: CASSPTSLPSYEQYF

d_gene: -
len: 13
abundance: -
v_gene: TRBV19
CDR3aa: CASRRSPGNTIYF

d_gene: TRBD1
len: 15
abundance: many
v_gene: TRBV24-1
CDR3aa: CATSSGTGVPETQYF

d_gene: -
len: 15
abundance: few
v_gene: TRBV5-1
CDR3aa: CASSLGPVQSYEQYF

d_gene: -
len: 15
abundance: -
v_gene: TRBV7-9
CDR3aa: CASSLRGAIDYGYTF

d_gene: TRBD1
len: 14
abundance: many
v_gene: TRBV6-1
CDR3aa: CASSTRDRKAEAFF

d_gene: TRBD1
len: 15
abundance: many
v_gene: TRBV2
CDR3aa: CASNRQGAGSAGYTF

d_gene: TRBD2
len: 16
abundance: many
v_gene: TRBV10-3
CDR3aa: CAIAGASGGEVETQYF

d_gene: -
len: 13
abundance: -
v_gene: TRBV5-1
CDR3aa: CASSRTRDGELFF

d_gene: TRBD2
len: 14
abundance: -
v_gene: TRBV29-1
CDR3aa: CSVAGLAWSYEQYF